One sample yielded the 19 T cell receptor beta chains listed below, sequenced in a study of T cell repertoires in cytomegalovirus infection. One entry per CDR3 protein, called by TCRdb with MiXCR from the reads. There are hundreds of thousands of distinct CDR3 sequences in the sample; roughly 10% occur only once, and roughly a tenth lies in the top ten. Sequenced: PBMCs. The receptors were sampled from a human donor in good health (CMV status not recorded). Some clones in this sample may be carry-over from other donors' samples.

This clonotype was detected ten times or more. The chain couples TRBV5-5 to TRBJ1-2, with D perhaps matching TRBD1 (5 bases). Trimming removed 5 bases from V and 2 bases from J, with 19 bases in between. Germline-derived CDR1 and CDR2 are SGHKS and YYEKEE (reference sequence). The CDR3 is made up of 16 amino acids. Here the CDR3 reads CASRHPDRDANYGYTF. The DNA for the CDR3 is TGTGCCAGCAGACATCCTGACCGGGACGCCAACTATGGCTACACCTTC.

This clonotype was detected many times. The chain joins TRBV11-2 to TRBJ1-1; tentatively, D is TRBD1 (5 bases). This CDR3 spans 16 amino acids. From germline, CDR1 is SGHAT and CDR2 FQNNGV. Trimming removed 0 bases from V and 3 bases from J, with 14 bases in between. In DNA form, the CDR3 reads TGTGCCAGCAGCTTAGACCGGGGCGGAGGGCACACTGAAGCTTTCTTT. Translation: CASSLDRGGGHTEAFF. The entire variable domain, with the rest obtained from reference TRBV11-2 and TRBJ1-1, is as follows: EAGVAQSPRYKIIEKRQSVAFWCNPISGHATLYWYQQILGQGPKLLIQFQNNGVVDDSQLPKDRFSAERLKGVDSTLKIQPAKLEDSAVYLCASSLDRGGGHTEAFFGQGTRLTVV.

This clonotype was seen repeatedly, ten times or more. The chain recombines TRBV28 with TRBJ2-5; D unclear. This CDR3 has 14 amino acids. V was shortened by 2 bases and J by 4 bases, with 11 bases between the two germline ends. The germline V gene has CDR1 MDHEN and CDR2 SYDVKM. CDR3 sequence: CASSLQDTRETQYF. DNA for the CDR3: TGTGCCAGCAGTTTACAAGACACGAGAGAGACCCAGTACTTC.

This clonotype was seen many times. J is TRBJ2-2 and V is TRBV5-5; tentative D call: TRBD1 (6 bases). CDR1 SGHKS and CDR2 YYEKEE come from the germline V gene (reference sequence). V lost 5 bases to trimming and J lost 0 bases, with 14 bases between them. The CDR3 is made up of 16 amino acids. CDR3 sequence (DNA): TGTGCCAGCAGTAAGAGGGGACACGCGAACACCGGGGAGCTGTTTTTT. Protein sequence: CASSKRGHANTGELFF.

This chain connects TRBV11-2 to TRBJ2-1; D possibly corresponds to TRBD1 (6 bases). Between the trimmed V and J ends, which lost 1 base and 7 bases, there was a span of 14 bases. Germline loops: CDR1 SGHAT, CDR2 FQNNGV. The CDR3 extends over 15 amino acids. CDR3 sequence (DNA): TGTGCCAGCAGCTTAGGGCCAGGGGACAAAAATGAGCAGTTCTTC. Protein: CASSLGPGDKNEQFF.

A few counts support this clonotype. The chain is built from TRBV28 and TRBJ2-1; 7 bases are a match to TRBD2. CDR1 is MDHEN and CDR2 is SYDVKM in the germline V gene. CDR3 length: 16 residues. V lost 8 bases, J lost 0 bases, and 10 bases stayed unmatched. For the CDR3, the DNA is TGTGCCAGCCTTCCGGCTAGCGGCTACTCCTACAATGAGCAGTTCTTC. Amino acid sequence: CASLPASGYSYNEQFF.

This chain joins TRBV2 and TRBJ2-5, with D perhaps given as TRBD1 or TRBD2 (5 bases each). The CDR3 extends over 13 amino acids. Germline lookup yields CDR1 SNHLY and CDR2 FYNNEI. V lost 5 bases and J 0 bases, leaving 7 bases between the germline ends. CDR3 DNA: TGTGCCAGCAGTCGGGACGACCAAGAGACCCAGTACTTC. It yields the protein CASSRDDQETQYF.

This clonotype was recorded at least ten times. The chain recombines TRBV28 with TRBJ1-5; 7 nucleotides line up with TRBD1. Germline assignment: CDR1 MDHEN and CDR2 SYDVKM. Trimming removed 6 bases from V and 0 bases from J; junction bases left unmatched: 14. CDR3 size: 18 residues. The CDR3: CASSSRTGAQYSNQPQHF. The DNA for the CDR3 is TGTGCCAGCAGCAGCCGCACAGGGGCCCAATATAGCAATCAGCCCCAGCATTTT.

The chain recombines TRBV7-2 with TRBJ1-1; no definite D call. Trimming took off 5 bases at V and 6 bases at J, with 19 bases between the two ends. CDR1 is SGHTA and CDR2 is FQGNSA in the germline V gene. The CDR3 covers 15 residues. CDR3 in DNA: TGTGCCAGCAGCCCCTGGATCAATCGGTACGCTGAAGCTTTCTTT. It specifies CASSPWINRYAEAFF.

As regards this clonotype: The germline gene is not matched at one end of the junction; a read error may be the cause. The chain links TRBV5-6 to TRBJ2-2, with D perhaps matching TRBD2 (5 bases). There are 12 residues in the CDR3. The germline CDR1 and CDR2 sequences are SGHDT and YYEEEE. CDR3 residues: CASSLETGDLFF. In DNA form, the CDR3 reads TGTGCCAGCAGCTTGGAGACCGGGGATCTGTTTTTT.

This clonotype was observed at least ten times. J is TRBJ2-7 and V is TRBV28; the match to TRBD1 covers 7 bases. The trim removed 4 bases at V and 3 bases at J, leaving 3 bases unmatched. From germline, CDR1 is MDHEN and CDR2 SYDVKM. The CDR3 has 13 residues. The CDR3 sequence: CASSSGQNYEQYF. DNA for the CDR3: TGTGCCAGCAGTTCGGGACAGAACTACGAGCAGTACTTC.

Comments on this clonotype: A clone one base away is much larger, so this may be a read error. This chain connects TRBV12-5 to TRBJ2-2, with no clear D. Trimming took 1 base from V and 0 from J, leaving 12 bases between them. Germline V gene data show CDR1 as LGHNT and CDR2 as FRNRAP. The CDR3 has 17 residues. This CDR3 is CASGLATGGSNTGELFF. CDR3 sequence (DNA): TGTGCTAGTGGTTTGGCGACTGGCGGTTCGAACACCGGGGAGCTGTTTTTT.

This clonotype appeared many times. This sequence joins TRBV7-8 and TRBJ2-7; D gene ambiguous. This CDR3 has 11 residues. Trimming shortened V by 5 bases and J by 3 bases, and 5 bases separated the two germline ends. CDR1 SGHVS and CDR2 FQNEAQ come from the germline V gene. The CDR3 region has the DNA TGTGCCAGCAGCAATAGCTACGAGCAGTACTTC. This codes for CASSNSYEQYF.

Many counts were recorded for this clonotype. The gene calls are TRBV20-1 and TRBJ1-1; 7 bases are a match to TRBD1. Losses at the gene ends were 2 bases for V and 1 base for J; bases not matched to a gene: 7. The germline gives CDR1 DFQATT, CDR2 SNEGSKA (reference sequence). This CDR3 comprises 15 residues. CDR3 loop: CSARKGATENTEAFF. As DNA, the CDR3 is TGCAGTGCTAGAAAGGGGGCGACGGAGAACACTGAAGCTTTCTTT.

This clonotype was picked up many times. CDR3 amino acids: CASSFPGLAGEYF. The DNA of the CDR3 is TGTGCCAGCAGCTTCCCCGGACTAGCGGGGGAGTACTTC. The rearrangement joins TRBV7-2 to TRBJ2-7, with 13 positions matching TRBD2. Trimming removed 3 bases from V and 11 bases from J; junction bases left unmatched: 4. This CDR3 comprises 13 residues. In germline, CDR1 is SGHTA, CDR2 FQGNSA.

This clonotype was seen many times. This chain uses TRBV5-6 with TRBJ2-1; D is perhaps TRBD1 (5 bases). From germline, CDR1 is SGHDT and CDR2 YYEEEE. V lost 0 bases and J 9 bases, leaving 19 bases between the germline ends. The CDR3 totals 16 residues. CDR3 sequence: CASSLGMMGSQGEQFF. The CDR3 DNA reads TGTGCCAGCAGCTTGGGTATGATGGGGTCCCAGGGTGAGCAGTTCTTC. Variable domain in full (rest from reference TRBV5-6 and TRBJ2-1): DAGVTQSPTHLIKTRGQQVTLRCSPKSGHDTVSWYQQALGQGPQFIFQYYEEEERQRGNFPDRFSGHQFPNYSSELNVNALLLGDSALYLCASSLGMMGSQGEQFFGPGTRLTVL.

This clonotype showed up just a few times. This chain uses TRBV3-1 with TRBJ2-7, with D possibly being TRBD1 (6 bases). Trimming shortened V by 3 bases and J by 4 bases, and 10 bases separated the two germline ends. Looked up from germline, CDR1 is LGHDT and CDR2 is YNNKEL (reference sequence). CDR3 length equals 13 residues. The CDR3 DNA reads TGTGCCAGCAGCCACCCCACAGGGTACGAGCAGTACTTC. Translating it yields CASSHPTGYEQYF.

This clonotype has more than one count but fewer than ten. The CDR3 here is CAWSTGSNSGANVLTF. The CDR3 DNA is TGTGCCTGGTCGACAGGGTCTAACTCTGGGGCCAACGTCCTGACTTTC. The V and J genes are TRBV30 and TRBJ2-6; 7 nucleotides match TRBD1. The J segment lost 0 bases and the V segment lost 5 bases, leaving 7 bases of the junction unmatched. This CDR3 contains 16 residues. Germline assignment: CDR1 GTSNPN and CDR2 SVGIG (reference sequence).

This clonotype has ten or more counts. The chain uses TRBV7-9 and TRBJ1-3, with a possible D match to TRBD1 (5 bases). This CDR3 region has 18 residues. Germline V lookup: CDR1 SEHNR, CDR2 FQNEAQ (reference sequence). The V and J ends lost 4 bases and 0 bases respectively, with 19 bases between them. The CDR3 DNA is TGTGCCAGCAGCTCAAAACGAGGTGGGGGGATCTCTGGAAACACCATATATTTT. Translated, it gives CASSSKRGGGISGNTIYF.